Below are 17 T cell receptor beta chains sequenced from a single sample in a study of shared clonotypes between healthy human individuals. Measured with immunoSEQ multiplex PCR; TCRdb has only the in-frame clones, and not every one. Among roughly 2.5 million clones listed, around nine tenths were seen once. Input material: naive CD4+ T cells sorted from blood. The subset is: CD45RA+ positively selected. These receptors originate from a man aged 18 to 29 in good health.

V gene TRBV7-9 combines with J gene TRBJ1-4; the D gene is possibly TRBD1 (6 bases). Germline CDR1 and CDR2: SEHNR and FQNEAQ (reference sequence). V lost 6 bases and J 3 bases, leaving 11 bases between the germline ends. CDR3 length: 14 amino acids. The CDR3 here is CASSQDSPNEKLFF. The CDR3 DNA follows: TGTGCCAGCAGTCAGGACAGTCCTAATGAAAAACTGTTTTTT.

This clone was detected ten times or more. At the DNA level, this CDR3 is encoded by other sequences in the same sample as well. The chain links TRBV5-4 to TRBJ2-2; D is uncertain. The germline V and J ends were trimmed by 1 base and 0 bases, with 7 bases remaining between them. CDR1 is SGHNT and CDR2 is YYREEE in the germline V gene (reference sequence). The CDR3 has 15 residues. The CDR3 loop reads CASSLPGANTGELFF. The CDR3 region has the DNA TGTGCCAGCAGCTTGCCCGGAGCGAACACCGGGGAGCTGTTTTTT.

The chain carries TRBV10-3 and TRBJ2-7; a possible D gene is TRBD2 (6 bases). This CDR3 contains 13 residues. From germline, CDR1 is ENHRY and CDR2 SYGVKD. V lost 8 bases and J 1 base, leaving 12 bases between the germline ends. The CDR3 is CAIGREPSYEQYF. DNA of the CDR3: TGTGCCATCGGGCGGGAACCTTCCTACGAGCAGTACTTC.

CDR3 region: CASSLAQGNGYTF. CDR3 sequence (DNA): TGTGCCAGCAGCTTGGCGCAGGGGAATGGCTACACCTTC. J is TRBJ1-2 and V is TRBV5-6; the D gene is possibly TRBD1 (6 bases). V was trimmed by 0 bases and J by 6 bases, leaving 9 bases between them. This CDR3 is built from 13 residues. Germline CDR1 SGHDT, CDR2 YYEEEE.

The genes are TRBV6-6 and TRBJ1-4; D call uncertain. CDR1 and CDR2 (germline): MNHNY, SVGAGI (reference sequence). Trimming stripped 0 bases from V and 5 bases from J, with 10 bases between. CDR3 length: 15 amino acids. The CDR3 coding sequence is TGTGCCAGCAGTTACTCGAGCAGTTTAAATGAAAAACTGTTTTTT. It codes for CASSYSSSLNEKLFF.

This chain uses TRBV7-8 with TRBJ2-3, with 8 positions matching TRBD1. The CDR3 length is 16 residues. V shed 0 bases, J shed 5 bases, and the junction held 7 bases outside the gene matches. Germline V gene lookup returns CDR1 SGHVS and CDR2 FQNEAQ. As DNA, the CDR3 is TGTGCCAGCAGCTTAGCGGGGACAGGCTTCCAAGATACGCAGTATTTT. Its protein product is CASSLAGTGFQDTQYF.

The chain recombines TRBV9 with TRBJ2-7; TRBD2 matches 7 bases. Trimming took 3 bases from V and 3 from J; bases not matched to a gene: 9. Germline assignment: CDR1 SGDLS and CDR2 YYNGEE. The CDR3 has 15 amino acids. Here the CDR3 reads CASSAGSTSDYEQYF. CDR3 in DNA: TGTGCCAGCAGCGCAGGAAGTACTAGCGACTACGAGCAGTACTTC. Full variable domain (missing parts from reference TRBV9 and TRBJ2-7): DSGVTQTPKHLITATGQRVTLRCSPRSGDLSVYWYQQSLDQGLQFLIQYYNGEERAKGNILERFSAQQFPDLHSELNLSSLELGDSALYFCASSAGSTSDYEQYFGPGTRLTVT.

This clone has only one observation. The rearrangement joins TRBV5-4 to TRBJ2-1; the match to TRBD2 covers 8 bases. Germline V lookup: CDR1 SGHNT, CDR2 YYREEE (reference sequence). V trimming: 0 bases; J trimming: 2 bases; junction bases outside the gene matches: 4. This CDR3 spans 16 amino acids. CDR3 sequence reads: CASSLDYGGAYNEQFF. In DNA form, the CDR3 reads TGTGCCAGCAGCTTGGATTACGGGGGGGCCTACAATGAGCAGTTCTTC.

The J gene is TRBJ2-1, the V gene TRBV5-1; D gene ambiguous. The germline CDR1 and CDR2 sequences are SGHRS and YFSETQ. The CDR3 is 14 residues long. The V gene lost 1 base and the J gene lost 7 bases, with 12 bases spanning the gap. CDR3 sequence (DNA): TGCGCCAGCAGCTTGAGTAGTAGCACAAATGAGCAGTTCTTC. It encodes CASSLSSSTNEQFF.

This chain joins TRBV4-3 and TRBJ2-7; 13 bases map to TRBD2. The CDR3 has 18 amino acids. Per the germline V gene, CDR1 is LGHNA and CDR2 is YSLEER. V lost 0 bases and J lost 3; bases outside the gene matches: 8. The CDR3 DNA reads TGCGCCAGCAGCCAAGATGGGACTAGCGGGACCGGTTACTACGAGCAGTACTTC. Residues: CASSQDGTSGTGYYEQYF.

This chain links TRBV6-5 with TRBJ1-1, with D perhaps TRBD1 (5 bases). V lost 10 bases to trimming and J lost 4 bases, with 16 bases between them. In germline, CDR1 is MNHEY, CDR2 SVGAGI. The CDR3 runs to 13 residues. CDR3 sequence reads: CAISREVGTEAFF. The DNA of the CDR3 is TGTGCCATTAGCAGGGAGGTCGGCACTGAAGCTTTCTTT.

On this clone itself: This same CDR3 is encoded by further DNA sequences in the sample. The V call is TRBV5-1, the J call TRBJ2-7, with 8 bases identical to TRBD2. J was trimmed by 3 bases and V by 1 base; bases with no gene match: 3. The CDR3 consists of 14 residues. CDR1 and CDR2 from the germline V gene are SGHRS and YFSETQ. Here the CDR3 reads CASSLTAGVYEQYF. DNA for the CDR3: TGCGCCAGCAGCTTGACAGCGGGGGTCTACGAGCAGTACTTC.

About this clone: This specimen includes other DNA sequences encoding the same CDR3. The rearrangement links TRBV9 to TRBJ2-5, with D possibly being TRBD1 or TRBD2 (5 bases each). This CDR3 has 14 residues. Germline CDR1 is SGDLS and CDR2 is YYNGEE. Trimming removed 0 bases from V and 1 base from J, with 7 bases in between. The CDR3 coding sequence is TGTGCCAGCAGCGTAGGGGGGTCCCAAGAGACCCAGTACTTC. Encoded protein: CASSVGGSQETQYF.

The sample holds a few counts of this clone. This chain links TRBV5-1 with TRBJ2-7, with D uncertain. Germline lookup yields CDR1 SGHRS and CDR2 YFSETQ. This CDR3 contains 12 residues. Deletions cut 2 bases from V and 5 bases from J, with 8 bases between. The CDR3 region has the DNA TGCGCCAGCAGCTTTGGAGCCGACGAGCAGTACTTC. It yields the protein CASSFGADEQYF.

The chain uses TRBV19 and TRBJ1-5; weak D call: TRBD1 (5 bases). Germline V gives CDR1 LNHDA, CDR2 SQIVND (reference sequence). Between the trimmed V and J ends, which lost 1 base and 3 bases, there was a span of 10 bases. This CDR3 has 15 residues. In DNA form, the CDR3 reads TGTGCCAGTAGTATAGCCGACAGTTACAATCAGCCCCAGCATTTT. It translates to CASSIADSYNQPQHF.

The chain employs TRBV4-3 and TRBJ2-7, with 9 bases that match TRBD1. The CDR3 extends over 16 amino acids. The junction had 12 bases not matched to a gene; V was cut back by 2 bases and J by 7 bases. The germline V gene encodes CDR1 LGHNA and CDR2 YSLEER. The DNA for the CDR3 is TGCGCCAGCAGCCAAATCACCGGGACAGGGATTGGGGAGCAGTACTTC. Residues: CASSQITGTGIGEQYF.

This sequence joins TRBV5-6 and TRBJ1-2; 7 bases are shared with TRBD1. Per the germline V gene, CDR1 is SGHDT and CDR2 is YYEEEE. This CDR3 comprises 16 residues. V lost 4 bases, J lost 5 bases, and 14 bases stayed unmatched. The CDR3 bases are TGTGCCAGCAGCCCATTAGGTACAGGGGAAGATTATGGCTACACCTTC. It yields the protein CASSPLGTGEDYGYTF.